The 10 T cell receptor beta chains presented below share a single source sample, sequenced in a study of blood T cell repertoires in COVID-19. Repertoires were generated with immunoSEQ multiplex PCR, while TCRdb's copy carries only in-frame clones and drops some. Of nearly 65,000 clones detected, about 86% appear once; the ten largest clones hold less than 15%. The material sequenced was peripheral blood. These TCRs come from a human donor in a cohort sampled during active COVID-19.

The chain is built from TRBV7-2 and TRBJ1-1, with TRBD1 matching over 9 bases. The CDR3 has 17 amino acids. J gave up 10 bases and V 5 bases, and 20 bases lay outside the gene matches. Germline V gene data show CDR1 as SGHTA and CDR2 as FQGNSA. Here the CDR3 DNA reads TGTGCCAGCAGCCCCCGCGTTGGGGACAGGGTCGGCCTTGGAGCTTTCTTT. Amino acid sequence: CASSPRVGDRVGLGAFF.

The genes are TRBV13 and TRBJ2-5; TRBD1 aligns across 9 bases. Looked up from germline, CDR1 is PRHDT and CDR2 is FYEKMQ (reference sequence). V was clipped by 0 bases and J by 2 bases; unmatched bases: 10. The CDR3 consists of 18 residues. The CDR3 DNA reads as TGTGCCAGCAGCTTAGGCCTCCAGGGGACAGGGTTACAAGAGACCCAGTACTTC. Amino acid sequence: CASSLGLQGTGLQETQYF.

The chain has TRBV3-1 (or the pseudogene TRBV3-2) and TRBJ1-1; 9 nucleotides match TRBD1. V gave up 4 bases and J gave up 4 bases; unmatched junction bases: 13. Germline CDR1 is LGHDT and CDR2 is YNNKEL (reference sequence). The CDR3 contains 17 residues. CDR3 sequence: CASSPYHGTGRSTEAFF. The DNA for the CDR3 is TGTGCCAGCAGCCCTTACCACGGGACAGGGCGGAGCACTGAAGCTTTCTTT.

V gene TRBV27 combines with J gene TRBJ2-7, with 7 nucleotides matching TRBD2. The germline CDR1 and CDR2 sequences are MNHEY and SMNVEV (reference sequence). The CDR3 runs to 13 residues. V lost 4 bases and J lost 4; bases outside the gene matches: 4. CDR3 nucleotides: TGTGCCAGCAGTTCCCCCGGGGGGTACGAGCAGTACTTC. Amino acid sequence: CASSSPGGYEQYF.

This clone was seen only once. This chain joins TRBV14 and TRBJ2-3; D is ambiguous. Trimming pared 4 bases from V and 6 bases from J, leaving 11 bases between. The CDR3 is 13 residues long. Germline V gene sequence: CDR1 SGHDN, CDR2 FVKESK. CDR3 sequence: CASSPLVSDTQYF. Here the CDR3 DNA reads TGTGCCAGCAGCCCCCTAGTCTCGGATACGCAGTATTTT. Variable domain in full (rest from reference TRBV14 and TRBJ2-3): EAGVTQFPSHSVIEKGQTVTLRCDPISGHDNLYWYRRVMGKEIKFLLHFVKESKQDESGMPNNRFLAERTGGTYSTLKVQPAELEDSGVYFCASSPLVSDTQYFGPGTRLTVL.

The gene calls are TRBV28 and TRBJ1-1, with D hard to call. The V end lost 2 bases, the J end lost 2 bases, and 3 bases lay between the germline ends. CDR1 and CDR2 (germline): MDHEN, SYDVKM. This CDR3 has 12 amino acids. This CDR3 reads CASSLINTEAFF. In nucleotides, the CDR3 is TGTGCCAGCAGTTTAATAAACACTGAAGCTTTCTTT.

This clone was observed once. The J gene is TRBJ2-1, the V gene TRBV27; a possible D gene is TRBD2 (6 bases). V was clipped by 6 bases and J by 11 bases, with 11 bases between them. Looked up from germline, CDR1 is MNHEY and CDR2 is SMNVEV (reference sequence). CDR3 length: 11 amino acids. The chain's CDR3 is CASSGGGKQFF. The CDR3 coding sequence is TGTGCCAGCAGCGGGGGTGGGAAGCAGTTCTTC.

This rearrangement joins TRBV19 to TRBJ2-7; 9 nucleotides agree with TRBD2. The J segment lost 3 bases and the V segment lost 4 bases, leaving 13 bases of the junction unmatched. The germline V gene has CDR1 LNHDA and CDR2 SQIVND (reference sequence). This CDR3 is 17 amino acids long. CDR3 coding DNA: TGTGCCAGTAGTACAAAGACCTCTCCGCGGGGGGGCTACGAGCAGTACTTC. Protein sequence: CASSTKTSPRGGYEQYF.

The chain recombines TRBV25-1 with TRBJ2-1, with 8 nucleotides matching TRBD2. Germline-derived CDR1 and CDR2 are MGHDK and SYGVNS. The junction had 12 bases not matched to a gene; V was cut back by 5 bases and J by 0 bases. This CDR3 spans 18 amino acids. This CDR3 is CASSPGSGDGGSYNEQFF. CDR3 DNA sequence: TGTGCCAGCAGTCCGGGTAGCGGGGATGGAGGCTCCTACAATGAGCAGTTCTTC.

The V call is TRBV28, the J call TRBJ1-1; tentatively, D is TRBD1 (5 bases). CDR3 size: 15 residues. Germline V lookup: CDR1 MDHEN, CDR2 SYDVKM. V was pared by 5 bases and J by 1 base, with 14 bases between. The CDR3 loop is CASSPPPGQNTEAFF. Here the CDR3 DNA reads TGTGCCAGCAGTCCTCCCCCAGGACAGAACACTGAAGCTTTCTTT.